This T cell receptor (beta chain) was sequenced in a study of cytomegalovirus exposure and HLA in healthy donors (dated by TCRdb to between 2016 and 2019). In terms of the full investigation: In an earlier analysis of approximately 640 of the donors, 250 to 350 Gb of sequence data and 120 million or so unique TCR beta sequences from about 190 million T cells were reported. About 300 gigabases of sequencing data and approximately 93 million unique TCR sequences were included in an early release covering several hundred HLA-typed donors. Of the roughly 400 genotyped donors, approximately 80% fell in the genetic ancestry cluster associated with self-reported Caucasian donors. The study was designed to test whether signatures of past pathogen exposure could be identified by cataloging public T cell receptors. The T cell repertoires of some 670 subjects were profiled by immunosequencing and related to cytomegalovirus serostatus. Along with the roughly 670-subject first cohort, a separate validation cohort of more than 90 different subjects was used. To predict cytomegalovirus infection status, the study combined high-throughput TCR immunosequencing, statistical association of individual TCRs with disease status, and machine learning. A later analysis re-analyzed previously published TCR beta repertoires from 666 donors and added high-resolution HLA genotyping to study TCR occurrence patterns. In the later analysis, no new phenotypic data were used to find candidate immune exposures; instead, reliance was placed on TCR beta sequences and their occurrence across donors. An earlier analysis of nearly 600 of the donors applied high-throughput TCR beta sequencing to assess whether each TCR beta V gene segment acted as functional or pseudogenic. Donor age, sex, ethnicity and CMV serostatus were compiled alongside the repertoire data. A later genetic analysis took genome-wide SNP genotypes for 398 of the 666 donors and used that subset as a discovery cohort. Every repertoire in the discovery cohort had been generated on one and the same sequencing platform. HLA typing included class I and class II loci at four-digit resolution. Typing coverage differed by locus: A, B, C, DRB1 and DQB1 were typed in about 629-630 donors, DQA1 in about 560, DPA1 in around 600, and DPB1 in 472. Roughly five DR-DQ haplotypes were treated as single units for association and clustering because of strong linkage in the cohort. Among a few hundred genotyped donors of the cohort, an average of roughly 240,000 unique TCR beta nucleotide sequences were sequenced per donor, roughly 20% of them non-productive. The study at large found these results: The presence/absence analyses assumed that sequencing depth was roughly uniform across donors, and that assumption may not be true. In a later analysis, most CMV-associated TCR beta chains were found to appear HLA-restricted, with HLA associations seemingly driven largely by CMV exposure. Correlated functional status among segregating V segments might be attributable to linkage disequilibrium, but an unknown experimental factor could not be ruled out. According to a later analysis, TCR association rates differed among HLA loci, with DRB1 alleles showing the most associated TCRs and HLA-C alleles showing the fewest. Several of the top co-occurrence clusters appeared to be linked to parvovirus B19, influenza, CMV and Epstein-Barr virus, according to a later analysis. Because the 87-base-pair reads could not distinguish some IMGT-functional V segments, including TRBV6-2 and TRBV6-3, those segments were excluded. A later analysis associated about 17,000 TCR beta sequences with specific HLA alleles at a false discovery rate of 0.05. Most TCR sequences were observed very rarely across donors, whereas some public TCRs were present in many individuals. The authors suggested that the approach could potentially be generalized to other disease states and immunological phenotypes. Compared with the approximately 600-donor mean, donors in an Asian-associated ancestry cluster had fewer N-insertions in productive TCRs, according to a later genetic analysis. A group of highly shared sequence variants was considered likely to be a technical artifact of the sequencing pipeline. This cohort had only TCR beta chains sequenced, and the lack of alpha or paired-chain data limited which features could be detected. The earlier analysis of 450 to 700 of the donors excluded 15 to 20 rarely observed V segments, including chromosome 9 orphons, because counts were too low. A further reported finding was that TCR beta sequences accurately predicted the HLA-A and HLA-B alleles for most subjects in the first cohort. V-gene and J-gene trimming of TCR beta chains was associated with a missense DCLRE1C variant in a later genetic analysis, and the association was replicated in an independent cohort. In an earlier analysis of 587 of the donors, most TCR beta V segments appeared in productive rearrangements about 87% or about 30% of the time, broadly matching IMGT annotations. Cytomegalovirus status was reported to be diagnosed by the classifier with high specificity and sensitivity in both the original and validation cohorts. For the cohort, immune exposure information was limited to CMV serostatus. HLA typing was unavailable for some donors at each locus, so association tests used only the typed subset. A few of the identified cytomegalovirus-associated TCR beta chains were confirmed in vitro to be specific for cytomegalovirus antigens. The study listed 150 to 200 TCR beta chains as associated with cytomegalovirus. Assigning TCR associations to individual alleles was difficult when HLA alleles, especially DR and DQ, strongly co-occurred. A later analysis found that HLA-associated TCR beta chains were more clonally expanded and had lower generation probabilities than equally common non-associated chains.

The method behind the library was the immunoSEQ multiplex PCR assay. For the multiplex PCR, a mixture combining 60 forward primers for TCR Vbeta segments and 13 reverse primers for TCR Jbeta segments was used. Amplification of the CDR3 region of rearranged TCR beta genes was performed with a multiplex PCR assay on genomic DNA. The Illumina HiSeq System was used to sequence the amplified TCR beta libraries as 87-base-pair reads. The paper's data handling went like this. Across the 600 to 700 repertoires, a later analysis counted some 80 million unique TCR beta chains, around 11 million of which were shared by at least two donors. Raw reads were error-corrected and collapsed into unique sequences by a nearest-neighbor algorithm in which closely related sequences were merged to remove PCR and sequencing errors. To assign V, D and J gene segments, CDR3 sequences were aligned to IMGT reference sequences. For a sequence to be retained, at least a six-nucleotide match to both a V gene segment and a J gene segment was required. A rearrangement counted as productive if the CDR3 had no stop codons and remained in frame with V and J, and every other rearrangement counted as non-productive. CDR3 was defined according to IMGT convention as the region running from the second conserved V-encoded cysteine to the conserved J-encoded phenylalanine. The earlier analysis of some 550 of the donors excluded any sequence lacking an unambiguous match to a single V gene segment. In an earlier analysis of about 590 of the donors, a V segment was called functional when productive rearrangements were above 56.7%, and segregating when the standard deviation between donors exceeded 5%. To diagnose cytomegalovirus status from the catalog of TCR beta chain sequences, a statistical classification framework was built. A later analysis assigned V and J genes by comparing TCR nucleotide sequences with IMGT/GENE-DB human TR gene sequences. The TCRdist pipeline was used in a later analysis to assign CDR3 sequences and most-parsimonious VDJ recombination scenarios. A later analysis defined each TCR beta chain by its CDR3 amino acid sequence plus V-gene family, and excluded reads lacking a unique V-gene family. In a later analysis, fewer than 600 highly shared, low-generation-probability nucleotide sequences were removed to address suspected cross-contamination and a sequencing artifact. For each public chain, a later analysis derived a clonal expansion index from normalized ranks of inferred template counts within each repertoire. In a later analysis, generation probabilities were computed with a VDJ recombination model fitted to out-of-frame rearrangements, and the resulting probabilities were checked against IGoR. In a later analysis, hypergeometric tests were used to score TCR-TCR, TCR-HLA and TCR-CMV co-occurrence, with a repertoire-size bias correction applied to TCR pairs. A later analysis estimated false discovery rates by permuting HLA or CMV assignments 20 times. In a later analysis, co-occurring TCRs were grouped using DBSCAN, and TCRdist sequence similarity was added for clustering within HLA-allele-positive subsets. For co-occurrence clustering, repertoires with fewer than 30,000 or more than 120,000 public chains were excluded, along with four or five repertoires with anomalous nucleotide sharing. This immuneACCESS table, as held by TCRdb, lists in-frame sequences with V and J called but not all clones. Of the missing ones, under half trace to an unresolved V gene in checked studies; the others have no known cause. V and J calls and clone size are given by that table; D and trimming were obtained from the DNA. This sample gives roughly 150,000 clones in total; 65% to 80% of them show up just once. Around 3.6% of the sample comes from the top ten.

The cohort was made up of several hundred healthy bone marrow donors. Cohort members were all nominally healthy when sampled, although unrecorded immune exposures were likely present. The donor tested CMV seronegative, placing the donor among the 350 to 400 seronegative members of the cohort. Every donor gave a peripheral blood sample, and the peripheral blood mononuclear cells from that sample were used for TCR beta sequencing. The Qiagen DNeasy Blood Extraction Kit was used to extract genomic DNA from the blood cell samples. Compared with germline, V lacks 3 bases and J lacks 0 bases; bases without a gene match: 2. CDR1 and CDR2, per the germline V gene, are SGDLS and YYNGEE. Measured from the cysteine to the phenylalanine, the CDR3 is 15 residues long. The only DNA kept is the CDR3, 45 bases in frame from the first base. In regard to this clone: The target of this receptor is not known. No much larger clone is present one base from it, and per-base qualities are unavailable.

The chain employs TRBV9 and TRBJ2-7, with TRBD1 identical over 11 junction bases. Sequencing input: PBMCs. The TCR comes from a male donor in good health and CMV-seronegative. The CDR3 loop reads CASSGGTGGSYEQYF. The DNA is as follows: TGTGCCAGCAGCGGCGGGACAGGGGGCTCCTACGAGCAGTACTTC.